Listed below are T cell receptor beta chains from one sample, sequenced in a study of regulatory T cells in long-lasting Graves disease. TCRdb reanalysed the multiplex PCR reads using MiXCR and keeps one entry per CDR3 protein. The table lists fewer than 600,000 distinct CDR3 sequences, roughly 23% of them singletons, with around 13% in the top ten. The sample was peripheral blood mononuclear cells (PBMCs), taken when the disease was refractory, from a patient treated with antithyroid drugs. These TCRs come from a female donor with Graves disease. Both conserved end residues are part of each CDR3. A D gene is named only where the DNA matches it firmly. A clone size is listed for some rows: how often the clone was seen (once, few, many), or a class if it is expanded.

j_gene | v_gene | d_gene | abundance | CDR3aa | CDR3nt
TRBJ1-1 | TRBV20-1 | NA | once | CSVEPDNQNTEAFF | TGCAGTGTCGAGCCCGACAACCAGAACACTGAAGCTTTCTTT
TRBJ2-3 | TRBV11-2 | NA | few | CASSRAPDTQYF | TGTGCCAGCAGCCGTGCCCCAGATACGCAGTATTTT
TRBJ2-6 | TRBV5-1 | NA | NA | CASSGQAGANVLTF | TGCGCCAGCAGTGGGCAAGCTGGGGCCAACGTCCTGACTTTC
TRBJ1-6 | TRBV9 | NA | few | CASSAERGWSPLHF | TGTGCCAGCAGCGCCGAAAGGGGATGGTCACCCCTCCACTTT
TRBJ1-1 | TRBV29-1 | NA | many | CSVLGMRGDTEAFF | TGCAGCGTTCTGGGGATGCGAGGGGACACTGAAGCTTTCTTT
TRBJ2-7 | TRBV20-1 | NA | NA | CSAYWVYEQYF | TGCAGTGCATATTGGGTCTACGAGCAGTACTTC
TRBJ1-1 | TRBV24-1 | NA | NA | CATSSAGSNTEAFF | TGTGCCACCAGTAGCGCCGGATCGAACACTGAAGCTTTCTTT
TRBJ1-5 | TRBV6-2/TRBV6-3 | NA | NA | CASSYRDGYNQPQHF | TGTGCCAGCAGTTATCGGGACGGTTACAATCAGCCCCAGCATTTT
TRBJ2-7 | TRBV11-3 | NA | NA | CASSLTGLAYEQYF | TGTGCCAGCAGCTTGACCGGCCTCGCCTACGAGCAGTACTTC
TRBJ1-5 | TRBV6-1 | NA | many | CASSRFGTLDNQPQHF | TGTGCCAGCAGCCGATTCGGGACATTGGACAATCAGCCCCAGCATTTT
TRBJ1-1 | TRBV7-2 | NA | NA | CASSLVGLSTEAFF | TGTGCCAGCAGCTTAGTGGGGCTTAGCACTGAAGCTTTCTTT
TRBJ1-2 | TRBV6-1 | NA | many | CASSEAEGRDGYTF | TGTGCCAGCAGTGAAGCGGAGGGGCGCGATGGCTACACCTTC
TRBJ1-3 | TRBV7-2 | TRBD1 | NA | CASSSTGPFPRGAIYF | TGTGCCAGCAGCTCGACAGGGCCATTTCCCCGAGGCGCCATATATTTT
TRBJ2-4 | TRBV19 | NA | NA | CASSIAQKNIQYF | TGTGCCAGTAGTATAGCCCAAAAAAACATTCAGTACTTC
TRBJ2-7 | TRBV7-2 | NA | many | CASSLGVGSSYEQYF | TGTGCCAGCAGCTTGGGGGTTGGGAGCTCCTACGAGCAGTACTTC
TRBJ2-7 | TRBV7-3 | NA | NA | CASSSQSGEQYF | TGTGCCAGCAGTTCACAGAGCGGGGAGCAGTACTTC
TRBJ1-2 | TRBV4-1 | NA | NA | CASSHGTLRGYTF | TGCGCCAGCAGCCACGGGACATTGCGTGGCTACACCTTC
TRBJ2-1 | TRBV27 | NA | NA | CASKRVDLRNEQFF | TGTGCCAGCAAAAGGGTCGACCTTAGGAATGAGCAGTTCTTC
TRBJ2-5 | TRBV13 | NA | NA | CASSAPNQETQYF | TGTGCCAGCAGCGCCCCTAACCAAGAGACCCAGTACTTC
TRBJ1-3 | TRBV30 | NA | NA | CAWSVQNTIYF | TGTGCCTGGAGTGTACAAAACACCATATATTTT
TRBJ2-2 | TRBV7-3 | TRBD2 | few | CASSFGTSGRNTGELFF | TGTGCCAGCAGCTTTGGGACTAGCGGTCGAAACACCGGGGAGCTGTTTTTT
TRBJ2-3 | TRBV5-1 | NA | once | CASSFSRSDTQYF | TGCGCCAGCAGCTTTTCCCGGTCAGATACGCAGTATTTT
TRBJ1-1 | TRBV28 | NA | medium-sized | CASSYGKKTEAFF | TGTGCCAGCAGTTACGGCAAAAAGACTGAAGCTTTCTTT
TRBJ2-3 | TRBV5-1 | NA | few | CASSRLERDTQYF | TGCGCCAGCAGCCGGCTTGAGCGAGATACGCAGTATTTT
TRBJ1-2 | TRBV5-1 | TRBD1 | NA | CASSLVRDSYGYTF | TGCGCCAGCAGCTTGGTGCGGGACAGCTATGGCTACACCTTC
TRBJ1-1 | TRBV19 | NA | NA | CASRPDRDEKWNTEAFF | TGTGCCAGTAGACCCGACCGGGACGAAAAATGGAACACTGAAGCTTTCTTT
TRBJ1-1 | TRBV4-3 | NA | NA | CASSQDRGGPGTEAFF | TGCGCCAGCAGCCAAGATAGAGGGGGGCCTGGCACTGAAGCTTTCTTT
TRBJ2-3 | TRBV2 | TRBD2 | NA | CASRRGLAGATDTQYF | TGTGCCAGCAGGCGGGGACTAGCGGGAGCTACAGATACGCAGTATTTT
TRBJ1-6 | TRBV19 | TRBD1 | NA | CASSTTGRGSPLHF | TGTGCCAGTAGCACGACAGGGCGAGGTTCACCCCTCCACTTT
TRBJ1-2 | TRBV7-9 | NA | NA | CASSFGDNYGYTF | TGTGCCAGCAGCTTCGGGGACAACTATGGCTACACCTTC
TRBJ2-7 | TRBV28 | NA | many | CASGQGPYEQYF | TGTGCCAGCGGTCAGGGTCCGTACGAGCAGTACTTC
TRBJ2-2 | TRBV10-3 | NA | NA | CAISERTDNTGDLFF | TGTGCCATCAGTGAGAGGACAGACAACACCGGGGATCTGTTTTTT
TRBJ1-1 | TRBV12-5 | TRBD1 | many | CASDPGQGPPEAFF | TGTGCTAGTGACCCGGGACAGGGCCCCCCTGAAGCTTTCTTT
TRBJ1-2 | TRBV7-9 | NA | few | CASSLAVPGKGYTF | TGTGCCAGCAGCTTAGCCGTCCCGGGGAAAGGCTACACCTTC
TRBJ2-7 | TRBV11-2 | NA | NA | CASSSPLGTRYEQYF | TGTGCCAGCAGCTCACCCTTGGGGACCCGCTACGAGCAGTACTTC
TRBJ2-1 | TRBV30 | TRBD1 | NA | CARGQGAYEQFF | TGTGCCAGAGGACAGGGGGCTTATGAGCAGTTCTTC
TRBJ2-1 | TRBV13 | NA | once | CASSEPHNEQFF | TGTGCCAGCAGCGAACCACACAATGAGCAGTTCTTC
TRBJ2-2 | TRBV6-1 | NA | NA | CASSLWRTGELFF | TGTGCCAGCAGCCTTTGGCGGACCGGGGAGCTGTTTTTT
TRBJ2-7 | TRBV5-1 | TRBD1 | many | CASRVQGDSYEQYF | TGCGCCAGCAGAGTGCAGGGGGACTCCTACGAGCAGTACTTC
TRBJ2-7 | TRBV27 | NA | few | CASSLGAHSYEQCF | TGTGCCAGCAGTTTAGGGGCCCACTCCTACGAGCAGTGCTTC
TRBJ1-1 | TRBV7-2 | NA | few | CASSLAFGIEAMNTEAFF | TGTGCCAGCAGCTTAGCTTTCGGGATTGAAGCGATGAACACTGAAGCTTTCTTT
TRBJ1-1 | TRBV10-3 | NA | NA | CATGGQGEDTEAFF | TGTGCCACCGGGGGGCAGGGTGAGGACACTGAAGCTTTCTTT
TRBJ2-1 | TRBV28 | NA | few | CASSFTLQGLHNEQFF | TGTGCCAGCAGTTTTACCCTACAGGGTCTCCACAATGAGCAGTTCTTC
TRBJ1-5 | TRBV7-9 | NA | NA | CASSLLDQPQHF | TGTGCCAGCAGCTTATTGGATCAGCCCCAGCATTTT
TRBJ1-1 | TRBV12-3/TRBV12-4 | NA | NA | CASSPLRGRGISRNTEAFF | TGTGCCAGCAGTCCACTTAGAGGACGGGGGATTTCTCGGAACACTGAAGCTTTCTTT
TRBJ2-4 | TRBV3-1 | NA | many | CASSQDSPPAQYF | TGTGCCAGCAGCCAAGACAGTCCCCCCGCTCAGTACTTC
TRBJ1-5 | TRBV15 | NA | many | CATSRVGQPQHF | TGTGCCACCAGCAGAGTAGGTCAGCCCCAGCATTTT
TRBJ1-5 | TRBV24-1 | NA | many | CATSDLGVQPQHF | TGTGCCACCAGTGATTTGGGCGTTCAGCCCCAGCATTTT
TRBJ1-1 | TRBV29-1 | NA | many | CSGAGNLDTEAFF | TGCAGCGGTGCAGGGAATCTTGACACTGAAGCTTTCTTT
TRBJ2-7 | TRBV7-2 | TRBD2 | NA | CASSLARRIQRGETYEQYF | TGTGCCAGCAGCTTAGCGCGTCGTATCCAGCGGGGGGAGACCTACGAGCAGTACTTC
TRBJ1-6 | TRBV15 | NA | many | CATSRDRGSSYNSPLHF | TGTGCCACCAGCAGAGATCGTGGCAGCTCCTATAATTCACCCCTCCACTTT
TRBJ2-7 | TRBV6-5 | NA | many | CASSYSPDYEQYF | TGTGCCAGCAGTTACTCGCCAGACTACGAGCAGTACTTC
TRBJ1-1 | TRBV28 | TRBD1 | NA | CASSIGTVNTEAFF | TGTGCCAGCAGTATTGGGACAGTGAACACTGAAGCTTTCTTT
TRBJ2-7 | TRBV6-1 | TRBD2 | few | CASSDRDYSYEQYF | TGTGCCAGCAGTGATAGGGACTACTCCTACGAGCAGTACTTC
TRBJ2-2 | TRBV6-1 | NA | NA | CATGHEPVTGELFF | TGTGCCACCGGCCACGAACCCGTCACCGGGGAGCTGTTTTTT
TRBJ2-7 | TRBV3-1 | NA | few | CASSLRSKRYEQYF | TGTGCCAGCAGCCTAAGAAGCAAGCGCTACGAGCAGTACTTC
TRBJ2-2 | TRBV6-2/TRBV6-3 | NA | NA | CASQGGGTGELFF | TGTGCCAGTCAAGGGGGGGGTACCGGGGAGCTGTTTTTT
TRBJ2-7 | TRBV28 | TRBD1 | many | CASSSTPDRSHEQYF | TGTGCCAGCAGTTCCACCCCGGACAGGTCCCACGAGCAGTACTTC